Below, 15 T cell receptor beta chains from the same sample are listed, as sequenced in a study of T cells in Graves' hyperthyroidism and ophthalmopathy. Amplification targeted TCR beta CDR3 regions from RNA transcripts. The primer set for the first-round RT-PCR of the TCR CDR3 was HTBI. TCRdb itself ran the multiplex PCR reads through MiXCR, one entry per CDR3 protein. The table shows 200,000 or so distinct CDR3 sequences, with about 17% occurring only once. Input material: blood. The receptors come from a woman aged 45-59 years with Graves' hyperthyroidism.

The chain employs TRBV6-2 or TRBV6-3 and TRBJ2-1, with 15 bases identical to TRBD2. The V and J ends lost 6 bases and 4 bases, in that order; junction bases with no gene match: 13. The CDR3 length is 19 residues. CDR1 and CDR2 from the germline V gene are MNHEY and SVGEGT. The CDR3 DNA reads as TGTGCCAGCAGCGCGAGGGGACTAGCGGGAGGCCGACGATACAATGAGCAGTTCTTC. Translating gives CASSARGLAGGRRYNEQFF.

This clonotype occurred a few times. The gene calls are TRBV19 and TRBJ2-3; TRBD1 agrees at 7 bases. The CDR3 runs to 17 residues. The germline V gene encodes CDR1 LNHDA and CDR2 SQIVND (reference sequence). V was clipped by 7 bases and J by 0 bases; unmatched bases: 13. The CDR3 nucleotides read TGTGCCAGTACCGCGACAGGGAATTCATTTAGCACAGATACGCAGTATTTT. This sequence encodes CASTATGNSFSTDTQYF.

The CDR3 loop is CASRQGSVGGYEQYF. The CDR3 DNA reads as TGCGCCAGCAGACAGGGAAGTGTAGGAGGCTACGAGCAGTACTTC. V and J are TRBV5-1 and TRBJ2-7; a possible D gene is TRBD1 (6 bases). The V end lost 5 bases, the J end lost 3 bases, and 18 bases lay between the germline ends. This CDR3 is 15 amino acids long. Germline V CDR1 and CDR2: SGHRS, YFSETQ.

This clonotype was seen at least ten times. DNA of the CDR3: TGTGCCAGCAGTTGGACCCCAGGGAATTCACCCCTCCACTTT. Its protein is CASSWTPGNSPLHF. The chain combines TRBV27 with TRBJ1-6; D possibly corresponds to TRBD1 (5 bases). V lost 4 bases and J 7 bases, leaving 11 bases between the germline ends. This CDR3 is built from 14 residues. Germline V lookup: CDR1 MNHEY, CDR2 SMNVEV (reference sequence).

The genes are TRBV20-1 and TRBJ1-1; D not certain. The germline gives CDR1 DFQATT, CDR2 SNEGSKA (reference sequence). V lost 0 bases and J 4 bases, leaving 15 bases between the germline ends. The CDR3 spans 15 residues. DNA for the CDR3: TGCAGTGCTAGAGATGTTGTAGGAGTTGGCACTGAAGCTTTCTTT. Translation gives CSARDVVGVGTEAFF.

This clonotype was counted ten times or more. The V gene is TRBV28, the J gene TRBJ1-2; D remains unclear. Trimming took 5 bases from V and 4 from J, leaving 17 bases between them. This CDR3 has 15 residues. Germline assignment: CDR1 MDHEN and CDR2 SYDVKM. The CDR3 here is CASSPQGWSGYGYTF. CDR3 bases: TGTGCCAGCAGTCCCCAAGGGTGGTCGGGCTATGGCTACACCTTC.

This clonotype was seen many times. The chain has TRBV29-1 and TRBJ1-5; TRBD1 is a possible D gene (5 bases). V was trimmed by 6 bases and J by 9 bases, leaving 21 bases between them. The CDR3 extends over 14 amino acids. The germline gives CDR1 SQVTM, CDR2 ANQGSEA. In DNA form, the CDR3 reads TGCAGCGTATTAACTCGGCAGGTCGGGGGGCCCCAGCATTTT. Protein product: CSVLTRQVGGPQHF.

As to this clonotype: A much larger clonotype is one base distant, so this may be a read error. CDR3 loop: CASSLGGGDNQPQHF. DNA for the CDR3: TGCGCCAGCAGCTTAGGGGGAGGGGACAATCAGCCCCAGCATTTT. The rearrangement joins TRBV5-1 to TRBJ1-5; TRBD1 is a possible D gene (6 bases). V lost 2 bases and J lost 3, with 12 bases in between. This CDR3 comprises 15 residues. The germline gives CDR1 SGHRS, CDR2 YFSETQ.

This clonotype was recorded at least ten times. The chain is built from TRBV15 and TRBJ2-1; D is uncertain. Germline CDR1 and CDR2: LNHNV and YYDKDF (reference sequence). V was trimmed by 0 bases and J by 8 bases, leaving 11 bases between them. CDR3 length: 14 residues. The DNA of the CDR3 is TGTGCCACCAGCAGAGATCTTTTTGTGGATGAGCAGTTCTTC. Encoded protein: CATSRDLFVDEQFF.

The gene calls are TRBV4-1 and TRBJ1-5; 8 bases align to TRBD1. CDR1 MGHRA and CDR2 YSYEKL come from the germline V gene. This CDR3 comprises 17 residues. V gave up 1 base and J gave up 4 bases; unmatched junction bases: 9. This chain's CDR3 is CASSQGQGSALNQPQHF. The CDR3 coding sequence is TGCGCCAGCAGCCAAGGACAGGGGTCGGCCCTAAATCAGCCCCAGCATTTT.

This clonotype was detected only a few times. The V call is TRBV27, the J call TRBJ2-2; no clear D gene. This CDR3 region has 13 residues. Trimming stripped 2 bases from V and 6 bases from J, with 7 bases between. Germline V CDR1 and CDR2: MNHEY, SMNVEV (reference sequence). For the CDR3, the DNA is TGTGCCAGCAGTTTACAGTTCCCCGGGGAGCTGTTTTTT. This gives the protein CASSLQFPGELFF.

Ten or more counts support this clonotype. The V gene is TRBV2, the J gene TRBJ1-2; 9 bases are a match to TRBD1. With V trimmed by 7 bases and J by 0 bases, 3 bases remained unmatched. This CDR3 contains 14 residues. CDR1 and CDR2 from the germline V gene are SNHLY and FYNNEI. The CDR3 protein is CASTRQGANYGYTF. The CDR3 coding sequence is TGTGCCAGCACCCGACAGGGGGCTAACTATGGCTACACCTTC.

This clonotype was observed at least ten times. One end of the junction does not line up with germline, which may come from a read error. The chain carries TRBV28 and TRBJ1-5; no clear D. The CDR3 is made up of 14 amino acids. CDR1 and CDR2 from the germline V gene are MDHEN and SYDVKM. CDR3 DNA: TGTGCCAGCAATGATGGATATAGCGATCAGCCCCAGCATTTT. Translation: CASNDGYSDQPQHF.

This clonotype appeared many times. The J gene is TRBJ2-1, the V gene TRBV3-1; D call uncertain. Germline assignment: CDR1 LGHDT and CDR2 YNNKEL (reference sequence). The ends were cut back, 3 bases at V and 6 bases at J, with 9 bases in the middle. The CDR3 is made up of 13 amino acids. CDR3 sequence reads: CASSHLGGNEQFF. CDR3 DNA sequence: TGTGCCAGCAGCCATTTGGGCGGCAATGAGCAGTTCTTC.

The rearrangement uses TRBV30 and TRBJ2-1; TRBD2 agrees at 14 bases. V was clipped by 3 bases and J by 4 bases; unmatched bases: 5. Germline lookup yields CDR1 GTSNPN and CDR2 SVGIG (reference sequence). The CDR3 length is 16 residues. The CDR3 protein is CAWRATSGRGYNEQFF. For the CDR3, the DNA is TGTGCCTGGAGAGCGACTAGCGGGAGGGGGTACAATGAGCAGTTCTTC.